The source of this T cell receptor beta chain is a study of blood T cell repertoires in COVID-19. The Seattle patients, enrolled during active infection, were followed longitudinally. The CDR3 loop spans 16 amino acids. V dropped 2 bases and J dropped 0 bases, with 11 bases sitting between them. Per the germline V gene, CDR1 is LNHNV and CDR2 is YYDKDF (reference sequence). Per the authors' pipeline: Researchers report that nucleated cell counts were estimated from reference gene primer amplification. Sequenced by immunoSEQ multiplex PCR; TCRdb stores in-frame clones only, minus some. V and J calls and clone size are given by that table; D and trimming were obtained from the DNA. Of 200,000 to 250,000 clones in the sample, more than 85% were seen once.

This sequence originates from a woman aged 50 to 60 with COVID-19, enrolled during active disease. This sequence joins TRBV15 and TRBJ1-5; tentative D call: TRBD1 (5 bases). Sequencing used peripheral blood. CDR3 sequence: CATSRLTDLSNQPQHF. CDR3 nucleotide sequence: TGTGCCACCAGCAGACTGACAGACCTTAGCAATCAGCCCCAGCATTTT.